A single sample gave rise to the 20 T cell receptor beta chains below, sequenced in a study of T-cell memory formation after mild COVID-19. MiXCR, applied by TCRdb to the 5' RACE reads, yields one record per CDR3 protein. The data hold 300,000 to 350,000 distinct CDR3 sequences, with roughly 21% observed a single time. Sequenced input: PBMCs or a T cell subset sorted from them (not recorded which). The receptors stem from a man aged 18 to 29 who had mild COVID-19 (a few samples of this study predate the infection). Cell type and time point are not known.

This chain uses TRBV5-1 with TRBJ2-3; D perhaps matches TRBD1 (5 bases). Trimming stripped 0 bases from V and 3 bases from J, with 11 bases between. The CDR3 totals 15 residues. Germline V gene data show CDR1 as SGHRS and CDR2 as YFSETQ. CDR3 loop: CASSLVGRVTDTQYF. DNA of the CDR3: TGCGCCAGCAGCTTGGTTGGCAGGGTTACAGATACGCAGTATTTT.

The genes are TRBV5-1 and TRBJ2-1; 9 bases map to TRBD1. Trimming removed 4 bases from V and 9 bases from J; junction bases left unmatched: 8. The CDR3 has 14 amino acids. The germline gives CDR1 SGHRS, CDR2 YFSETQ. CDR3 in amino acids: CASSEATGGTEQFF. The CDR3 DNA reads TGCGCCAGCAGCGAGGCGACAGGGGGAACTGAGCAGTTCTTC.

The chain uses TRBV6-2 or TRBV6-3 and TRBJ2-5; the match to TRBD1 covers 7 bases. Trimming cost V 5 bases and J 4 bases; bases outside gene matches: 4. This CDR3 is built from 13 residues. Germline-derived CDR1 and CDR2 are MNHEY and SVGEGT. The CDR3 region is CASSHDRAETQYF. CDR3 bases: TGTGCCAGCAGTCACGACAGGGCAGAGACCCAGTACTTC.

This clonotype appeared a few times. This rearrangement joins TRBV12-3 or TRBV12-4 to TRBJ1-1, with 7 bases lining up with TRBD1. This CDR3 has 14 amino acids. J was trimmed by 0 bases and V by 10 bases; bases with no gene match: 8. CDR3 amino acids: CATHRQGLNTEAFF. For the CDR3, the DNA is TGTGCCACTCACAGACAGGGCTTGAACACTGAAGCTTTCTTT.

This clonotype appeared a few times. The chain couples TRBV20-1 to TRBJ2-1; tentatively, D is TRBD1 or TRBD2 (6 bases each). Germline CDR1 DFQATT, CDR2 SNEGSKA (reference sequence). Trimming left V 4 bases short and J 5 bases short, with 18 bases between. This CDR3 comprises 15 residues. CDR3 coding DNA: TGCAGTGCTACTACCAACGGGGGCGGTCACAATGAGCAGTTCTTC. It encodes CSATTNGGGHNEQFF.

This chain connects TRBV6-5 to TRBJ2-4; D unclear. Germline CDR1 MNHEY, CDR2 SVGAGI. Trimming took off 7 bases at V and 0 bases at J, with 10 bases between the two ends. CDR3 length: 14 residues. CDR3 protein: CASTPGLAKNIQYF. The CDR3 DNA reads TGTGCCAGCACCCCGGGTTTAGCCAAAAACATTCAGTACTTC.

The CDR3 DNA reads as TGCGCCAGCAGCCAAGATACTGGGGACGAGCAGTACTTC. This codes for CASSQDTGDEQYF. The gene calls are TRBV4-1 and TRBJ2-7; D unclear. Germline V CDR1 and CDR2: MGHRA, YSYEKL. Trimming pared 0 bases from V and 5 bases from J, leaving 8 bases between. This CDR3 has 13 residues.

The gene calls are TRBV7-2 and TRBJ2-1; a possible D gene is TRBD2 (7 bases). CDR3 length: 14 residues. The germline V and J ends were trimmed by 6 bases and 8 bases, with 17 bases remaining between them. The germline gives CDR1 SGHTA, CDR2 FQGNSA. The CDR3 DNA follows: TGTGCCAGCAGTAAGGGGGGGGCCTGGGATGAGCAGTTCTTC. It specifies CASSKGGAWDEQFF.

The gene calls are TRBV2 and TRBJ2-3, with a possible D match to TRBD1 (5 bases). Per the germline V gene, CDR1 is SNHLY and CDR2 is FYNNEI. V dropped 10 bases and J dropped 0 bases, with 14 bases sitting between them. CDR3 length equals 14 residues. Here the CDR3 DNA reads TGTGCCACCCGGTGGGGCTCTAGCACAGATACGCAGTATTTT. Its protein is CATRWGSSTDTQYF.

This clonotype was seen only a few times. V and J are TRBV12-3 or TRBV12-4 and TRBJ2-1, with 10 nucleotides matching TRBD2. The CDR3 covers 16 residues. V was pared by 2 bases and J by 9 bases, with 10 bases of the junction left unmatched. The chain's CDR3 is CASSLMRVAGGAEQFF. In nucleotides, the CDR3 is TGTGCCAGCAGTTTAATGCGGGTAGCGGGGGGAGCTGAGCAGTTCTTC.

Many counts were recorded for this clonotype. The chain joins TRBV7-9 to TRBJ2-1; TRBD1 matches 7 bases. Germline V CDR1 and CDR2: SEHNR, FQNEAQ (reference sequence). V was pared by 5 bases and J by 7 bases, with 11 bases of the junction left unmatched. The CDR3 loop spans 15 amino acids. CDR3 sequence (DNA): TGTGCCAGCAGCCGGGAACCGGGACAGTTTAATGAGCAGTTCTTC. Translating gives CASSREPGQFNEQFF.

The rearrangement links TRBV7-2 to TRBJ2-1; weak D call: TRBD1 (6 bases). Germline assignment: CDR1 SGHTA and CDR2 FQGNSA. Trimming cost V 5 bases and J 4 bases, with 15 bases left between them. The CDR3 extends over 15 amino acids. CDR3 amino acids: CASSPPGQPYNEQFF. In DNA, the CDR3 is TGTGCCAGCAGCCCCCCCGGACAGCCTTACAATGAGCAGTTCTTC.

V is TRBV7-2 and J is TRBJ2-3; 13 bases match TRBD2. V shed 5 bases, J shed 0 bases, and the junction held 2 bases outside the gene matches. This CDR3 region has 16 residues. Germline CDR1 SGHTA, CDR2 FQGNSA. CDR3 coding DNA: TGTGCCAGCAGCCGGACTAGCGGGGGAAGCACAGATACGCAGTATTTT. This codes for CASSRTSGGSTDTQYF.

The chain is built from TRBV29-1 and TRBJ1-2, with D perhaps TRBD1 (5 bases). V dropped 7 bases and J dropped 2 bases, with 11 bases sitting between them. The CDR3 is 12 residues long. Germline CDR1 is SQVTM and CDR2 is ANQGSEA. The CDR3 here is CSGGELNYGYTF. In DNA, the CDR3 is TGCAGCGGAGGGGAATTAAACTATGGCTACACCTTC.

This clonotype was recorded a few times. J is TRBJ2-1 and V is TRBV20-1; 11 positions agree with TRBD2. Germline CDR1 DFQATT, CDR2 SNEGSKA (reference sequence). The CDR3 runs 13 residues. After removal of 5 bases from V and 10 bases from J, the junction contained 7 bases not matched to a gene. The CDR3 loop reads CSAQTSGEIEQFF. For the CDR3, the DNA is TGCAGTGCTCAGACTAGCGGGGAAATAGAGCAGTTCTTC.

This chain connects TRBV7-2 to TRBJ2-4; D remains unclear. The V end lost 4 bases, the J end lost 0 bases, and 13 bases lay between the germline ends. The CDR3 is 16 residues long. CDR1 and CDR2 (germline): SGHTA, FQGNSA. The CDR3, as DNA: TGTGCCAGCAGCTCCCCTTGGGCGTTAGCCAAAAACATTCAGTACTTC. Its protein is CASSSPWALAKNIQYF.

The V gene is TRBV9, the J gene TRBJ2-1; 9 bases match TRBD1. Trimming at V came to 4 bases and at J to 9 bases, leaving 5 bases not matched to a gene. The CDR3 extends over 13 amino acids. Germline V gene sequence: CDR1 SGDLS, CDR2 YYNGEE. The CDR3 DNA follows: TGTGCCAGCAGCATGGACAGGGGCGGTGAGCAGTTCTTC. Translation: CASSMDRGGEQFF.

This sequence joins TRBV7-2 and TRBJ2-2; TRBD1 aligns across 7 bases. The CDR3 sequence is 15 residues long. V gave up 5 bases and J gave up 7 bases; unmatched junction bases: 10. Germline-derived CDR1 and CDR2 are SGHTA and FQGNSA. Here the CDR3 DNA reads TGTGCCAGCAGCCCAATGACAGGGATGAACGGGGAGCTGTTTTTT. It yields the protein CASSPMTGMNGELFF.

This clonotype was counted a few times. This chain uses TRBV7-3 with TRBJ2-1; weak D call: TRBD1 (6 bases). Germline V lookup: CDR1 SGHTA, CDR2 FQGTGA. This CDR3 comprises 15 residues. Trimming pared 5 bases from V and 8 bases from J, leaving 19 bases between. In DNA form, the CDR3 reads TGTGCCAGCAGCAAAAACAGGGTACTTTTCGATGAGCAGTTCTTC. This sequence encodes CASSKNRVLFDEQFF.

This clonotype came up a few times. The chain couples TRBV2 to TRBJ2-7; a weak D match, TRBD2 (5 bases). Per germline, CDR1 SNHLY and CDR2 FYNNEI. Deletions cut 6 bases from V and 2 bases from J, with 8 bases between. This CDR3 region has 12 residues. The CDR3 here is CASRRETYEQYV. The CDR3 DNA reads as TGTGCCAGCAGGAGGGAAACCTACGAGCAGTACGTC.